Each of the 15 T cell receptor beta chains below was sequenced from the same sample in a study of shared clonotypes between healthy human individuals. Libraries were prepared by immunoSEQ multiplex PCR; TCRdb keeps only in-frame clonotypes and omits some of them. Found here are some 1 million clones, 70% to 80% of them singletons; the top ten hold approximately 1.5%. The source material was memory CD4+ T cells sorted from blood. Subset: CD45RA-negative fraction. The receptor source for this set is a man aged 18 to 29 in good health.

The genes are TRBV5-1 and TRBJ2-2; TRBD1 agrees at 8 bases. CDR1 and CDR2 (germline): SGHRS, YFSETQ. V shed 4 bases and J 6 bases; nucleotides not matched to a gene: 8. The CDR3 runs 15 residues. In DNA form, the CDR3 reads TGCGCCAGCAGCACGTTGACAGGGGTTGCCGGGGAGCTGTTTTTT. Translated: CASSTLTGVAGELFF.

There are many counts of this clone. V gene TRBV5-1 combines with J gene TRBJ2-3; the D call may be TRBD1 or TRBD2 (7 bases each). Trimming took off 3 bases at V and 6 bases at J, with 17 bases between the two ends. The V gene's germline CDR1 is SGHRS and CDR2 YFSETQ. There are 15 residues in the CDR3. CDR3 in DNA: TGCGCCAGCAGCTGGGGCGGGGGACAGTCGGATACGCAGTATTTT. Protein: CASSWGGGQSDTQYF.

The chain carries TRBV10-3 and TRBJ2-7, with D unclear. Germline V gene lookup returns CDR1 ENHRY and CDR2 SYGVKD. V lost 6 bases and J lost 7, with 16 bases in between. The CDR3 contains 13 residues. The CDR3 DNA is TGTGCCATCAGCCCCTCCGAAGGCGAAGAGCAGTACTTC. Protein product: CAISPSEGEEQYF.

This clone has just one count. This rearrangement joins TRBV5-5 to TRBJ2-5; TRBD2 might be the D (6 bases). CDR3 length equals 15 residues. V was trimmed by 3 bases and J by 4 bases, leaving 16 bases between them. In germline, CDR1 is SGHKS, CDR2 YYEKEE (reference sequence). The CDR3 is CASSWQGGQIETQYF. For the CDR3, the DNA is TGTGCCAGCAGCTGGCAGGGAGGTCAAATAGAGACCCAGTACTTC.

This sequence joins TRBV27 and TRBJ2-7, with unresolved D. Germline V gene sequence: CDR1 MNHEY, CDR2 SMNVEV (reference sequence). This CDR3 spans 14 amino acids. V gave up 7 bases and J gave up 2 bases, with 15 bases separating them. The chain's CDR3 is CASNPTGSPYEQYF. CDR3 DNA: TGTGCCAGCAACCCAACTGGCAGTCCCTACGAGCAGTACTTC.

This chain connects TRBV2 to TRBJ2-3, with no clear D. CDR1 SNHLY and CDR2 FYNNEI come from the germline V gene. CDR3 size: 15 residues. V gave up 2 bases and J gave up 0 bases, with 9 bases separating them. CDR3 sequence (DNA): TGTGCCAGCAGTGAATTTGGATCTAGCACAGATACGCAGTATTTT. Translated, it gives CASSEFGSSTDTQYF.

This clone was seen a handful of times. The CDR3: CSVGQGVYEAFF. CDR3 in DNA: TGCAGCGTGGGACAGGGAGTGTATGAGGCTTTCTTT. The V gene is TRBV29-1, the J gene TRBJ1-1; 9 bases are shared with TRBD1. CDR1 SQVTM and CDR2 ANQGSEA come from the germline V gene. This CDR3 is built from 12 residues. V shed 6 bases, J shed 11 bases, and the junction held 10 bases outside the gene matches.

This clone turned up a few times. The V gene is TRBV21-1, the J gene TRBJ2-2; the D call in the table, TRBD2, was not verified against the DNA. TRBV21-1 is shown as a pseudogene. The CDR3 extends over 16 amino acids. CDR3 nucleotides: TGTGCCAGCAGCAAAGGGCTAGCAGGTGGAGCCGGGGAGCTGTTTTTT. Protein sequence: CASSKGLAGGAGELFF.

The gene calls are TRBV7-9 and TRBJ1-1; tentative D call: TRBD1 (5 bases). V lost 4 bases to trimming and J lost 4 bases, with 13 bases between them. This CDR3 comprises 14 residues. Germline assignment: CDR1 SEHNR and CDR2 FQNEAQ (reference sequence). The CDR3 loop is CASSSRTDSTEAFF. The CDR3 coding sequence is TGTGCCAGCAGCTCCCGGACTGACAGCACTGAAGCTTTCTTT.

A few counts support this clone. The chain uses TRBV2 and TRBJ1-4; D gene unclear. The V gene lost 7 bases and the J gene lost 8 bases, with 14 bases spanning the gap. CDR3 length: 13 amino acids. Germline values: CDR1 SNHLY, CDR2 FYNNEI. In nucleotides, the CDR3 is TGTGCCAGCAATACGAGGTGGTCGGAAAAACTGTTTTTT. It encodes CASNTRWSEKLFF.

The rearrangement links TRBV7-9 to TRBJ1-5; D is undetermined. From germline, CDR1 is SEHNR and CDR2 FQNEAQ (reference sequence). V was pared by 3 bases and J by 0 bases, with 9 bases between. The CDR3 loop spans 15 amino acids. The CDR3 loop reads CASSFGGDSNQPQHF. The CDR3, as DNA: TGTGCCAGCAGCTTTGGAGGTGATAGCAATCAGCCCCAGCATTTT.

V gene TRBV28 combines with J gene TRBJ1-6, with D maybe TRBD1 (5 bases). The CDR3 is made up of 13 amino acids. V dropped 3 bases and J dropped 8 bases, with 8 bases sitting between them. Germline CDR1 is MDHEN and CDR2 is SYDVKM. The CDR3 loop reads CASSLKGYSPLHF. CDR3 DNA: TGTGCCAGCAGTTTGAAGGGGTATTCACCCCTCCACTTT.

The chain carries TRBV11-2 and TRBJ2-7, with TRBD2 matching 12 bases. The V and J ends lost 3 bases and 3 bases, in that order; junction bases with no gene match: 3. The CDR3 has 15 amino acids. Per the germline V gene, CDR1 is SGHAT and CDR2 is FQNNGV. DNA for the CDR3: TGTGCCAGCAGCTTTGAGACTAGCGGGAGCTACGAGCAGTACTTC. Translated, it gives CASSFETSGSYEQYF.

This clone was recorded a few times. The chain employs TRBV28 and TRBJ1-2, with 12 bases identical to TRBD1. The CDR3 is 16 residues long. Per germline, CDR1 MDHEN and CDR2 SYDVKM. V shed 5 bases, J shed 4 bases, and the junction held 8 bases outside the gene matches. In nucleotides, the CDR3 is TGTGCCAGCAGTACTCCGGGACAGGGGGCGGGCTATGGCTACACCTTC. This encodes CASSTPGQGAGYGYTF.

For this clone: Other nucleotide sequences in the sample specify the same CDR3. This chain connects TRBV5-6 to TRBJ1-6; D ambiguous. Germline V CDR1 and CDR2: SGHDT, YYEEEE. The V end was cut by 0 bases, the J end by 8 bases, with 9 bases between. CDR3 size: 14 residues. CDR3 in DNA: TGTGCCAGCAGCTTGGCCGGGGTCTATTCACCCCTCCACTTT. Its translation: CASSLAGVYSPLHF.